This TCR beta chain was found in a study of shared clonotypes between healthy human individuals (dated by TCRdb to the early 2020s). With regard to the full study: The cohort comprised a couple of women and a few men aged 18 to 49 years. For each donor, CD4 naive and CD4 memory were each run on three plates, CD8 naive on two plates, and CD8 memory on one plate. Blood TCR repertoires of roughly five healthy adults were deeply sequenced to estimate repertoire size and the extent of clonotype sharing between individuals. Different laboratories and diverse techniques were used to prepare libraries and sequence TCR repertoires, to increase sequencing depth and limit assay-specific biases. Per donor, leukapheresis produced somewhere between about 0.94 and 10 billion PBMCs.

TCR CDR3 regions were amplified from genomic DNA by multiplex PCR using the deep immunoSEQ assay. Extracted genomic DNA from each cell subset was spread evenly across all wells of several immunoSEQ 96-well plates, with each plate serving as a replicate. For sorted subsets, 150 to 250 ng genomic DNA, equal to some 30,000 T cell genomes, was loaded into each replicate PCR. Purified libraries were quantified with a Qubit 3.0 fluorometer, sized on a Bioanalyzer 2100, and re-quantified with the KAPA Library Quantification kit. Every immunoSEQ 96-well plate was sequenced on a dedicated single-read 150-cycle Illumina NextSeq 550 flow cell. The original methods were these. Because only junctional sequences without quality scores were contained in the immunoSEQ output, filtering matching that applied to full-length reads could not be performed. To assign V/J genes and CDR3, sequences were annotated against IMGT germline references using PyIR, a Python wrapper for IgBLAST v1.9. Reads were filtered out if the reads had weak V/J assignments (E-value above 1e-6), no CDR3, stop codons, out-of-frame junctions, or ambiguous translated residues. V3J clonotypes were defined as sequences sharing the same inferred V gene, J gene, and CDR3 amino acid sequence. Percentage overlap between repertoires was calculated by dividing the number of shared unique clonotypes by the size of the smaller repertoire. RTK rarefaction, the Chao1 estimator, and Recon v2.1 estimates of unobserved clonotypes were used to assess repertoire richness. Generation probabilities were computed with OLGA for all TCRbeta clonotypes obtained by the gDNA method from several donors. The table comes from immuneACCESS by way of TCRdb, which keeps in-frame sequences with V and J called. Part of the clones is missing from these tables; in studies checked, under half for an unresolved V gene and the rest for unknown reasons. From that table come the V and J calls and clone size; the DNA was used to work out D and trimming. Counted in this sample were 1,500,000 or so clones; roughly 96% of them appeared once. About 1.2% of the sample rests with the top ten.

The CDR3 spans 13 residues, from the cysteine through the phenylalanine. Of the read, only the CDR3 DNA is kept; its 39 bases are in frame from base 1. The germline V gene (reference sequence) supplies CDR1 LNHDA and CDR2 SQIVND. Trimming accounts for 5 bases at V and 4 bases at J, while the number of junction bases matched to no gene is 2. Study-wide conclusions, independent of this receptor: Incomplete sequencing was indicated by rarefaction of sorted-subset datasets, despite the large sequencing depth. Estimated clonotype richness was generally larger for naive than for memory subsets. About 5% of naive CD4, 3.5% of naive CD8, about 2.1% of memory CD4, and about 0.4% of memory CD8 clonotypes were shared across several donors. Higher generation probabilities were observed for clonotypes shared by all four sorted-subset donors than for non-shared clonotypes. Sampling was restricted to blood, and TCR repertoires in tissue are likely to differ from TCR repertoires in blood. Pairwise subsampling indicated that sequencing depth was expected to affect the degree of clonotype sharing among donors. Because the study included only a small number of donors, the genetic and exposure-history diversity represented was limited.

Healthy HIV-negative adults with no recently reported acute infections or vaccinations were included as donors. Every donor was a Caucasian adult residing in Nashville, Tennessee, USA. CD4+ T cells were enriched by magnetic negative selection; naive cells were then positively selected on CD45RA, and the negative fraction formed the memory subset. Blood was obtained by leukapheresis, after which PBMCs were separated by Ficoll-Histopaque density gradient centrifugation and cryopreserved in liquid nitrogen vapor phase. Analytical flow cytometry was used to check the purity and quantity of every magnetically sorted T cell population. Genomic DNA was isolated from every sorted fraction and measured by UV absorbance on a Nanodrop 2000c. Note on this clone: Its antigen remains unidentified. Base qualities are not provided; no much larger clone lies one nucleotide away. The same CDR3 also results from other DNA sequences found in this sample.

This clonotype was obtained from a man aged 25-45 years in good health. Recombination linked TRBV19 to TRBJ2-3, and 8 bases in between align with TRBD1. The sample consisted of naive CD4+ T cells sorted from blood. The cell subset or site label on this specimen signifies: CD45RA+ positively selected. The CDR3 protein: CASSLQGADTQYF. The DNA reads as follows: TGTGCCAGTAGTTTACAGGGGGCAGATACGCAGTATTTT.